This paragraph covers one T cell receptor (beta chain) sequence. Antigen: not known. These data come from a study of post-analysis software for immune sequencing data. Study information: Relapsing-remitting, secondary progressive and progressive-relapsing multiple sclerosis were all included among the disease courses. Regarding the study as a whole: Versus controls, multiple sclerosis patients showed significantly lower diversity (normalized Chao1). F measure showed strong co-clustering of same-batch samples.

TCR beta libraries were prepared from cDNA with unique molecular identifiers. Researchers reported roughly 510,000 cDNA molecules coming from approximately 1 to 10 million T cells. Via MiXCR, TCRdb re-called the PCR reads, giving one row per CDR3 protein. This sample has 820,000 or so distinct CDR3 sequences, with roughly 58% found just once. The material sequenced was blood. The TCR comes from a girl aged 10 to 17 with multiple sclerosis.

The CDR3 region is CAISRVRNTDTQYF. CDR3 coding DNA: TGTGCCATCAGTCGAGTCCGGAACACAGATACGCAGTATTTT. The chain is built from TRBV10-3 and TRBJ2-3; D remains unclear. The CDR3 is 14 amino acids. The V gene's germline CDR1 is ENHRY and CDR2 SYGVKD. V was cut by 5 bases and J by 2 bases, with 11 bases left in between.